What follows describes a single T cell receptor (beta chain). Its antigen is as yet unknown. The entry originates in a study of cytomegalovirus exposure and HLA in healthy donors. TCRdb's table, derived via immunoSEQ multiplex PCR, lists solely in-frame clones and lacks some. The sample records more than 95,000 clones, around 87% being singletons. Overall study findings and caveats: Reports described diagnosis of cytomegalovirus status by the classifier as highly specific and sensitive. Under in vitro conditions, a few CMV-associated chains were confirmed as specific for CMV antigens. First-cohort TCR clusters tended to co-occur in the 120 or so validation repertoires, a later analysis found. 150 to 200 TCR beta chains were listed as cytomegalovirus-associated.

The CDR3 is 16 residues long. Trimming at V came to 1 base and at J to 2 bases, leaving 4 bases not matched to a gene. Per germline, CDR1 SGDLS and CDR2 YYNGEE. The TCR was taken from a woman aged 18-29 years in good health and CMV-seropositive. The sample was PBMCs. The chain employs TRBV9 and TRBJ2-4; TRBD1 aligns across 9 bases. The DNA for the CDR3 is TGTGCCAGCAGCGTACGGGACAGGGTCCCCAAAAACATTCAGTACTTC. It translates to CASSVRDRVPKNIQYF.